This T cell receptor (beta chain) was identified in a study of CD8 T cells in Susac syndrome. V was cut by 5 bases and J by 3 bases, with 14 bases left in between. Germline CDR1 is LGHNA and CDR2 is YSLEER. This CDR3 contains 14 residues. CD8+ and CD4+ T cells circulating in blood were sequenced for TCR beta. In the multiple sclerosis control group, patients were treatment-naive and had stable or active relapsing-remitting disease. The CD8+ and CD4+ T cells were negatively isolated, with the TEMRA cells enriched by FACS. RNA amounts of about 0.45 to 1 ug underwent reverse transcription with random hexamers. The TCR beta CDR3 was amplified by immunoSEQ multiplex PCR across 54 Vbeta, 13 Jbeta. TCRdb re-called the immunoSEQ multiplex PCR reads with MiXCR, one entry per CDR3 protein. The sample has about 140,000 distinct CDR3 sequences; 90% to 95% are singletons.

The receptor comes from a human donor with multiple sclerosis. The rearrangement joins TRBV4-3 to TRBJ2-7; no firm D call. The material sequenced was CD4+ T cells from PBMCs. The CDR3: CASSAGPSGYEQYF. The DNA for the CDR3 is TGCGCCAGCAGCGCAGGTCCCTCAGGCTACGAGCAGTACTTC.